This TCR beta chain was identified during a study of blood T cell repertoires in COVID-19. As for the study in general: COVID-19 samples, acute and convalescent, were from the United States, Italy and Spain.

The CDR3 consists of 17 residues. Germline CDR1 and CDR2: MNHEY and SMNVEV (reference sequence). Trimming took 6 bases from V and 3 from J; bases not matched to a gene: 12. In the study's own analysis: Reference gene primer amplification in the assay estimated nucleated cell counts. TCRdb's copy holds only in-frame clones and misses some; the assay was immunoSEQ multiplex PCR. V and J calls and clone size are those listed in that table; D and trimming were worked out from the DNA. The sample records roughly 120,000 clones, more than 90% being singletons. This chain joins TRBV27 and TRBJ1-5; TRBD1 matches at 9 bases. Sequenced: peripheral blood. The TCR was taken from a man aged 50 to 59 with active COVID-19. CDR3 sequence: CASSSLGGTGLNQPQHF. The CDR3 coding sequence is TGTGCCAGCAGCAGTCTAGGGGGGACAGGGCTCAATCAGCCCCAGCATTTT.